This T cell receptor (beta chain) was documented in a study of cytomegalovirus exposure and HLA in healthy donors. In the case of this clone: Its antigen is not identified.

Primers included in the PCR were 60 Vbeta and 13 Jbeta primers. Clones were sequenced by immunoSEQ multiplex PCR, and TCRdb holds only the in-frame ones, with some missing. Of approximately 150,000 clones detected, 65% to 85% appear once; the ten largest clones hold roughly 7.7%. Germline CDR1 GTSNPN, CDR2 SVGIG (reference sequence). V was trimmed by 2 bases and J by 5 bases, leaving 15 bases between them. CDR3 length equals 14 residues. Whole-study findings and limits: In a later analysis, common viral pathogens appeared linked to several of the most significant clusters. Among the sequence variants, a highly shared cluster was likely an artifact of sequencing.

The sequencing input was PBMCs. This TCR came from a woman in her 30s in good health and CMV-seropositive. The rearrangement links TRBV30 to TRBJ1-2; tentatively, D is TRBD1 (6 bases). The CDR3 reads CAWSRGARRYGYTF. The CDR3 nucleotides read TGTGCCTGGAGTCGGGGGGCAAGGAGGTATGGCTACACCTTC.